Following are 6 T cell receptor beta chains from one sample sequenced in a study of OX40 agonist ivuxolimab in advanced cancers. The repertoire was sequenced with immunoSEQ multiplex PCR; TCRdb's copy has only in-frame clones and lacks some. The table includes approximately 80,000 clones, 85% detected once. The sample was CD4+ or CD8+ T cells sorted from blood, taken in a trial of the OX40 agonist ivuxolimab. All receptors come from an adult with an advanced solid tumor such as melanoma, head and neck, liver or kidney cancer.

The V gene is TRBV6-1, the J gene TRBJ2-1; 7 positions agree with TRBD2. CDR1 is MNHNS, CDR2 SASEGT, per germline. V shed 6 bases and J 6 bases; nucleotides not matched to a gene: 5. The CDR3 sequence is 13 residues long. CDR3 bases: TGTGCCAGCAGAGCGGGACTTCTCAATGAGCAGTTCTTC. It encodes CASRAGLLNEQFF.

This chain uses TRBV6-4 with TRBJ2-1; TRBD2 aligns across 11 bases. V shed 5 bases and J 7 bases; nucleotides not matched to a gene: 7. Germline CDR1 MRHNA, CDR2 SNTAGT. The CDR3 totals 15 residues. The CDR3 sequence is CASSTSGGPWNEQFF. The CDR3 region has the DNA TGTGCCAGCAGTACTAGCGGGGGTCCTTGGAATGAGCAGTTCTTC.

V usage is TRBV25-1 and J usage is TRBJ2-1; TRBD1 matches 9 bases. Losses at the gene ends were 6 bases for V and 7 bases for J; bases not matched to a gene: 13. The CDR3 runs 16 residues. CDR1 and CDR2 (germline): MGHDK, SYGVNS. This CDR3 is CASSPDPGQGGNEQFF. The CDR3 DNA follows: TGTGCCAGCAGCCCAGACCCGGGACAGGGTGGAAATGAGCAGTTCTTC.

The chain combines TRBV11-2 with TRBJ2-1, with 11 bases lining up with TRBD2. Germline loops: CDR1 SGHAT, CDR2 FQNNGV. The CDR3 runs 16 residues. Trimming took 4 bases from V and 11 from J; bases not matched to a gene: 13. As DNA, the CDR3 is TGTGCCAGCAGCTCCGGACCTGTAGCGGGGGGGGCGAAGCAGTTCTTC. Its translation is CASSSGPVAGGAKQFF.

The rearrangement links TRBV7-3 to TRBJ2-1, with D perhaps being TRBD1 or TRBD2 (5 bases each). Germline CDR1 SGHTA, CDR2 FQGTGA. The CDR3 extends over 15 amino acids. V was shortened by 2 bases and J by 4 bases, with 12 bases between the two germline ends. CDR3 region: CASSLEGRRYNEQFF. CDR3 sequence (DNA): TGTGCCAGCAGCTTAGAGGGACGAAGGTACAATGAGCAGTTCTTC.

The V and J genes are TRBV19 and TRBJ1-3; D remains ambiguous. The CDR3 is 18 amino acids. The ends were cut back, 6 bases at V and 0 bases at J, with 21 bases in the middle. Per the germline V gene, CDR1 is LNHDA and CDR2 is SQIVND (reference sequence). The CDR3 nucleotides are TGTGCCAGTAGCCCCCTGTTGGGAGGTCGGGGCTCTGGAAACACCATATATTTT. It yields the protein CASSPLLGGRGSGNTIYF.